This TCR beta chain was recorded in a study of regulatory T cells in long-lasting Graves disease. Study context: Newly diagnosed Graves' patients took antithyroid drugs under 3 months. Whole-study results and caveats: Persistent disease showed a preference for TRBV28, TRBJ1-2 and TRBJ2-5. The analysis examined peripheral blood only and excluded thyroid tissue. For persistent Graves' patients, TCR diversity was lower than for newly diagnosed ones.

Time point defined: newly diagnosed GD, antithyroid drugs for less than 3 months. Extracted PBMC RNA gave rise to the TCR library. Arm-PCR of CDR3 regions with iRepertoire HTBI primers generated TCR beta libraries. In TCRdb, the multiplex PCR reads were re-called with MiXCR into one record per CDR3 protein. The sample holds 300,000 to 400,000 distinct CDR3 sequences, around 15% seen once. Many counts were recorded for this clonotype. Its target is not known. CDR3 length equals 15 residues. Trimming stripped 2 bases from V and 5 bases from J, with 15 bases between. CDR1 LGHDT and CDR2 YNNKEL come from the germline V gene (reference sequence).

This specimen consisted of peripheral blood mononuclear cells (PBMCs), obtained at new diagnosis, from a patient treated with antithyroid drugs. This sequence was found in a female donor with Graves disease. This chain uses TRBV3-1 with TRBJ1-1; perhaps TRBD1 as D (5 bases). CDR3: CASSQYAGIGTEAFF. CDR3 sequence (DNA): TGTGCCAGCAGCCAATACGCAGGGATAGGAACTGAAGCTTTCTTT. Based on the CDR3 plus reference TRBV3-1 and TRBJ1-1, the full variable domain is DTAVSQTPKYLVTQMGNDKSIKCEQNLGHDTMYWYKQDSKKFLKIMFSYNNKELIINETVPNRFSPKSPDKAHLNLHINSLELGDSAVYFCASSQYAGIGTEAFFGQGTRLTVV.